This T cell receptor beta chain appears in the sequencing data of a study of post-analysis software for immune sequencing data. The study's findings and limits: Patients carried five TRBV segments more frequently than controls did, and TRBV5-6, TRBV5-1 and TRBV20-1 were among them.

Researchers reported that TCR beta cDNA libraries carried unique molecular identifiers. The yield from approximately 1 to 10 million T cells was around 500,000 cDNA molecules in total. One entry per CDR3 protein results from TCRdb running MiXCR on the PCR reads. The sample lists hundreds of thousands of distinct CDR3 sequences; roughly 29% were seen once. A few counts support this clonotype. Its antigen is not identified. The CDR3 totals 13 residues. Germline V CDR1 and CDR2: MNHEY, SVGAGI. Deletions cut 5 bases from V and 4 bases from J, with 11 bases between. This clonotype was sampled from a girl aged 10-17 years with multiple sclerosis. This chain joins TRBV6-5 and TRBJ1-2, with TRBD1 as a possible D gene (5 bases). Sequencing was carried out using blood. Here the CDR3 reads CASSRGDLYGYTF. CDR3 sequence (DNA): TGTGCCAGCAGTCGGGGGGATCTCTATGGCTACACCTTC.